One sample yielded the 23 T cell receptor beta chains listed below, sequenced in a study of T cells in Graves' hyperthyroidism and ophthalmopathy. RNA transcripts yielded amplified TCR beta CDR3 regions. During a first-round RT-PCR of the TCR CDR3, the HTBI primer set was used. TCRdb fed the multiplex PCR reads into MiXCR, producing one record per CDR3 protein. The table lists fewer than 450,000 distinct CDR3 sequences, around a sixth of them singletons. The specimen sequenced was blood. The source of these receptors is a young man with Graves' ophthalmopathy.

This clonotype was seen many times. The CDR3, as DNA: TGTGCCAGCAGCGCGCTTATTATGAACACTGAAGCTTTCTTT. As protein: CASSALIMNTEAFF. This rearrangement joins TRBV12-3 or TRBV12-4 to TRBJ1-1; D is unclear. The CDR3 is 14 residues long. V was shortened by 6 bases and J by 0 bases, with 11 bases between the two germline ends.

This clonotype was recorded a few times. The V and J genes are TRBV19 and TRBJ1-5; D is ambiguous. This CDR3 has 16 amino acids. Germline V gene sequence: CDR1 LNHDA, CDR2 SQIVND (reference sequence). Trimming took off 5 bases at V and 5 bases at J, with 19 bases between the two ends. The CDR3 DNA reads TGTGCCAGTAGTCTAAACGCCCCGGGCCTCGATCAGCCCCAGCATTTT. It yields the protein CASSLNAPGLDQPQHF.

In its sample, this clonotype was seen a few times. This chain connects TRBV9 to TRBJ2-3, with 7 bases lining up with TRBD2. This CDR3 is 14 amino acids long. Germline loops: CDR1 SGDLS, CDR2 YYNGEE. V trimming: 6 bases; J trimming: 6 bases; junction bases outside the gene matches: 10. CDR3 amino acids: CASKRDYLGDTQYF. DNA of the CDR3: TGTGCCAGCAAGAGGGACTACTTGGGGGATACGCAGTATTTT.

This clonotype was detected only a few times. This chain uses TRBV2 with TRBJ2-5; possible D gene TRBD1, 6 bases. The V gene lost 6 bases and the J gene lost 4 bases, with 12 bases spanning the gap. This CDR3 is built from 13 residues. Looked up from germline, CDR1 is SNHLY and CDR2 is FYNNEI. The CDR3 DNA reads TGTGCCAGCAGAGACAGGATTCCAGAGACCCAGTACTTC. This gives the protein CASRDRIPETQYF.

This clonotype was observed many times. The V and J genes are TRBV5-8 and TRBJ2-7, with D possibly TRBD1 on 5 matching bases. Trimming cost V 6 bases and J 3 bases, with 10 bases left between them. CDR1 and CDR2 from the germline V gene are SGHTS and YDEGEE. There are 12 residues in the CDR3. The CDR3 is CASNQGGYEQYF. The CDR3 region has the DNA TGTGCCAGCAACCAGGGTGGCTACGAGCAGTACTTC.

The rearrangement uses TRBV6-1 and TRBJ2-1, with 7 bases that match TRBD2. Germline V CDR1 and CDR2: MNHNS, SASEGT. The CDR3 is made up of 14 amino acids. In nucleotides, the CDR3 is TGTGCTACCAGGAGCGGGGAGGGAGTTGATGAGCAGTTCTTC. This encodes CATRSGEGVDEQFF.

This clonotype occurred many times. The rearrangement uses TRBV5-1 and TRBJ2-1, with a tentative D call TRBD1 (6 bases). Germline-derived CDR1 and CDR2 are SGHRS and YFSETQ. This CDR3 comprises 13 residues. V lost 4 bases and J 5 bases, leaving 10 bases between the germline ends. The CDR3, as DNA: TGCGCCAGCAGCGTGGACAGCAACAATGAGCAGTTCTTC. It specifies CASSVDSNNEQFF. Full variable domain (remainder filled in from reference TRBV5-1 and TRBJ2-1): KAGVTQTPRYLIKTRGQQVTLSCSPISGHRSVSWYQQTPGQGLQFLFEYFSETQRNKGNFPGRFSGRQFSNSRSEMNVSTLELGDSALYLCASSVDSNNEQFFGPGTRLTVL.

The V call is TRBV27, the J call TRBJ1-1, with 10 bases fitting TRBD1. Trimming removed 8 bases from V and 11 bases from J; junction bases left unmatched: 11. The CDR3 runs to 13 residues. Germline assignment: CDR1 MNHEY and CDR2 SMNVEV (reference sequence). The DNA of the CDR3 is TGTGCCAGCCGTTCCGGGACAGGGGCGAAGGCTTTCTTT. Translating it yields CASRSGTGAKAFF.

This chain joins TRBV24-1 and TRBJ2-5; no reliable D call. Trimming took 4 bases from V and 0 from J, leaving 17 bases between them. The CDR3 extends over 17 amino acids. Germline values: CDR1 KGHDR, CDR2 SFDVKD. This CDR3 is CATSDRPSRTDQETQYF. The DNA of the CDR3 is TGTGCCACCAGTGACCGGCCGTCGAGGACGGACCAAGAGACCCAGTACTTC.

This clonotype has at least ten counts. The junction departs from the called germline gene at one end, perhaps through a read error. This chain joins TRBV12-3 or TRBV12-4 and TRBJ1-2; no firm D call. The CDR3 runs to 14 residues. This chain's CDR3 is CASRLGITNYGYTF. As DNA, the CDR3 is TGTGCCAGCAGGTTAGGAATTACTAACTATGGCTACACCTTC.

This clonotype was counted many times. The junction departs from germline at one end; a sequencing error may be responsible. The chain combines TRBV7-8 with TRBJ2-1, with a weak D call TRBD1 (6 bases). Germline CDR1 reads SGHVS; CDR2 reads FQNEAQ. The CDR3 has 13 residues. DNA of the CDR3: TGTGCCAGCACCTTACAAAAAGGGGGTGAGCAGTTCTTC. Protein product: CASTLQKGGEQFF.

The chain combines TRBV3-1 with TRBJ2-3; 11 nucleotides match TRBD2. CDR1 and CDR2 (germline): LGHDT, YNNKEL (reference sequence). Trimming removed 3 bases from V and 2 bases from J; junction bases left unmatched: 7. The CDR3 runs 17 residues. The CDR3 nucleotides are TGTGCCAGCAGCCAGGATTTAGCGGGGGGGCTCACAGATACGCAGTATTTT. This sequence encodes CASSQDLAGGLTDTQYF.

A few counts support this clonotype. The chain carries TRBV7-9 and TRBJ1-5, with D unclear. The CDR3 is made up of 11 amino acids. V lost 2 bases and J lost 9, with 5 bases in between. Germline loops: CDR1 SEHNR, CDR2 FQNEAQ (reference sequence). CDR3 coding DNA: TGTGCCAGCAGCTTAAACGGGCCCCAGCATTTT. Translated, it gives CASSLNGPQHF.

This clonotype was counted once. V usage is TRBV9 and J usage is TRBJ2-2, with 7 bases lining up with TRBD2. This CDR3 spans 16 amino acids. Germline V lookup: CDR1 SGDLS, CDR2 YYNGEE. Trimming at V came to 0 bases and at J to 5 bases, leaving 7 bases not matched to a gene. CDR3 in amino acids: CASSVGGGGITGELFF. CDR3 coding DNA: TGTGCCAGCAGCGTAGGGGGCGGGGGAATAACCGGGGAGCTGTTTTTT.

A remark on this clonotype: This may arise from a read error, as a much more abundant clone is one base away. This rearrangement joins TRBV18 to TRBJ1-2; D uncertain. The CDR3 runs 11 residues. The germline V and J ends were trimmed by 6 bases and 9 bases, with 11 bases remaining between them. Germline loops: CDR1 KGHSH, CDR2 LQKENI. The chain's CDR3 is CASSGRGSYTF. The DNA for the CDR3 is TGTGCCAGCTCTGGACGGGGAAGCTACACCTTC.

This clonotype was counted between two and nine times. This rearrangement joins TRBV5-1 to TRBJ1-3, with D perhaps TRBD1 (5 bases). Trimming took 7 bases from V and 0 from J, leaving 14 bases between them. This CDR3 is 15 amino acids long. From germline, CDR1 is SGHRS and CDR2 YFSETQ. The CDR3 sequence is CASREQAHSGNTIYF. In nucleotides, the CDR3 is TGCGCCAGCCGAGAACAGGCCCACTCTGGAAACACCATATATTTT.

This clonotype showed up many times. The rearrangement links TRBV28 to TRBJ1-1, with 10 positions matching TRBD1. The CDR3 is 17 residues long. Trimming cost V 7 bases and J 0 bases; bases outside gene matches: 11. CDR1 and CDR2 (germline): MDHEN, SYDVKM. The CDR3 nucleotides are TGTGCCAGCAACCCCGGGACAGGGGTTTTCATGAACACTGAAGCTTTCTTT. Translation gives CASNPGTGVFMNTEAFF.

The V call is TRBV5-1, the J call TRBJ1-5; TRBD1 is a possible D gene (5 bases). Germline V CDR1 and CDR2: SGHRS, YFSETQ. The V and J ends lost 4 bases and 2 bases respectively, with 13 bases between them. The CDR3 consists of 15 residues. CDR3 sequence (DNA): TGCGCCAGCAGCCCCGACTTAGGGGGCAATCAGCCCCAGCATTTT. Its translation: CASSPDLGGNQPQHF. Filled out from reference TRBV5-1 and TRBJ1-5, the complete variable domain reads KAGVTQTPRYLIKTRGQQVTLSCSPISGHRSVSWYQQTPGQGLQFLFEYFSETQRNKGNFPGRFSGRQFSNSRSEMNVSTLELGDSALYLCASSPDLGGNQPQHFGDGTRLSIL.

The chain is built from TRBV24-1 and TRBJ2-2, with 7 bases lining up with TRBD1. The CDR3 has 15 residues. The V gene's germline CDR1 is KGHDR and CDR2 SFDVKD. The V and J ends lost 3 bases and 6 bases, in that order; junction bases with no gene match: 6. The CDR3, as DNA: TGTGCCACCAGTGATCCACACGACAGGGCCGGGGAGCTGTTTTTT. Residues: CATSDPHDRAGELFF.

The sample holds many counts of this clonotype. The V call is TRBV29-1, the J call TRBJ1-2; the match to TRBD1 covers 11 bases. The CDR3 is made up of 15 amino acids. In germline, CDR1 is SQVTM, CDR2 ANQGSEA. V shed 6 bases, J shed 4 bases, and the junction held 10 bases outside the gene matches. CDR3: CSVPPGQGASYGYTF. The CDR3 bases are TGCAGCGTGCCACCAGGACAGGGGGCAAGCTATGGCTACACCTTC.

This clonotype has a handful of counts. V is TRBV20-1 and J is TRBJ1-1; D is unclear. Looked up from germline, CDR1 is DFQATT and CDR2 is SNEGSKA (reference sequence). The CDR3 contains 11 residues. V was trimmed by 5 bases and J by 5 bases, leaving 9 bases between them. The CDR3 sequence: CSAYTGTEAFF. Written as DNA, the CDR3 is TGCAGTGCTTACACGGGGACTGAAGCTTTCTTT.

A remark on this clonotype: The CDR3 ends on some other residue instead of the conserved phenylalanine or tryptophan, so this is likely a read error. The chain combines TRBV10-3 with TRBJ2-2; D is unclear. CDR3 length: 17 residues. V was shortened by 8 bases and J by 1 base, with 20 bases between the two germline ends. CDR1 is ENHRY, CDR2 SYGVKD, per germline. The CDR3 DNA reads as TGTGCCATCCAAAAAGTTTGGGAAGAACAGAACACCGGGGAGCTGTTTCTT. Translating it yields CAIQKVWEEQNTGELFL.

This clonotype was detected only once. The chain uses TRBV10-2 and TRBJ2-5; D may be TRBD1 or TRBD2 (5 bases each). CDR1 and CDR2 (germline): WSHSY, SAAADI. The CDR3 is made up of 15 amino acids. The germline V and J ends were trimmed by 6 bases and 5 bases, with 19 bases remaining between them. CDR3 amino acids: CASSHPPPGRETQYF. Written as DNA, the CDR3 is TGCGCCAGCAGCCATCCACCTCCGGGACGTGAGACCCAGTACTTC.